This is a list of T cell receptor beta chains from one sample in a study of radiation and T cells in renal cell carcinoma. This table comes from immunoSEQ multiplex PCR, and its TCRdb copy is limited to in-frame clones, with some not included. The repertoire has around 15,000 clones, approximately 53% of them found once; the top ten carry less than 50%. The material sequenced was tumor tissue, taken from a patient whose treatment included radiotherapy and nephrectomy. The receptors derive from a woman in her fifties or sixties with renal cell carcinoma. The CDR3 runs from the conserved cysteine through the conserved F or W. D genes are given only for firm matches. Clone size is given for some rows only: seen once, a few or many times, or a class if the clone is expanded.

v_gene	d_gene	j_gene	abundance	CDR3nt	CDR3aa
TRBV7-6	.	TRBJ1-1	.	TGTGCCAGCAGCCCCGTTCGGGGGATGAACACTGAAGCTTTCTTT	CASSPVRGMNTEAFF
TRBV5-1	.	TRBJ1-4	few	TGCGCCAGCAGGGTTGCAACTAATGAAAAACTGTTTTTT	CASRVATNEKLFF
TRBV9	TRBD1	TRBJ1-2	.	TGTGCCAGCAGCCCGACAGGGGCTAACTATGGCTACACCTTC	CASSPTGANYGYTF
TRBV19	.	TRBJ1-1	.	TGTGCCAGTAGTATTAGCGGGAACACTGAAGCTTTCTTT	CASSISGNTEAFF
TRBV7-3	.	TRBJ2-1	many	TGTGCCAGCAGTTCTCCAAACAATGAGCAGTTCTTC	CASSSPNNEQFF
TRBV5-6	TRBD1	TRBJ1-2	.	TGTGCCAGCAGCTCACAGGGGAGGGATGTCTATGGCTACACCTTC	CASSSQGRDVYGYTF
TRBV19	.	TRBJ2-2	many	TGTGCCAGTACGGGGGCGGGGCGCCCCGGGGAGCTGTTTTTT	CASTGAGRPGELFF
TRBV18	.	TRBJ1-1	.	TGTGCCAGCTCACCGGCAGCCTATGAAGCTTTCTTT	CASSPAAYEAFF
TRBV7-6	TRBD1	TRBJ2-3	.	TGTGCCAGCAAGACAGGGGGCACAGATACGCAGTATTTT	CASKTGGTDTQYF
TRBV28	.	TRBJ1-5	.	TGTGCCAGCAGTCAAGGGGGATATAGCAATCAGCCCCAGCATTTT	CASSQGGYSNQPQHF
TRBV6-4	TRBD1	TRBJ1-1	.	TGTGCCAGCAGCCCCGGGACAGGGTACACTGAAGCTTTCTTT	CASSPGTGYTEAFF
TRBV5-1	TRBD1	TRBJ2-5	.	TGCGCCAGCAGCTCCCCCGGGACAGACCAAGAGACCCAGTACTTC	CASSSPGTDQETQYF
TRBV6-6	TRBD1	TRBJ2-7	.	TGTGCCAGCAGTTACTCGGGACAGGCCTCCTACGAGCAGTACTTC	CASSYSGQASYEQYF